Listed below are T cell receptor beta chains from one sample, sequenced in a study of shared clonotypes between healthy human individuals. Sequencing was performed with immunoSEQ multiplex PCR; in TCRdb, only in-frame clones are kept and a portion is missing. The repertoire holds some 2,000,000 clones, 90% to 95% seen once, with 0.1% to 0.15% in the top ten. Sequenced sample: naive CD4+ T cells sorted from blood. Every receptor here comes from a man aged 18 to 29 in good health. CDR3s include the opening cysteine and the closing phenylalanine or tryptophan. Fields, in order: clone size, D gene, J gene, V gene, CDR3 DNA, CDR3 protein. D genes are given only for firm matches. Clone sizes are given selectively: once, few, many, or a class where the clone is expanded.

clone size: -
D gene: -
J gene: TRBJ1-1
V gene: TRBV2
CDR3 DNA: TGTGCCAGCAGTGTTCGGACTGAAGCTTTCTTT
CDR3 protein: CASSVRTEAFF

clone size: -
D gene: TRBD1
J gene: TRBJ1-1
V gene: TRBV29-1
CDR3 DNA: TGCAGCGTTTTTGGGACAGGGGTAACTGAAGCTTTCTTT
CDR3 protein: CSVFGTGVTEAFF

clone size: -
D gene: TRBD1
J gene: TRBJ2-1
V gene: TRBV30
CDR3 DNA: TGTGCCTGGAAAGTGGGGACAGATCCCAATGAGCAGTTCTTC
CDR3 protein: CAWKVGTDPNEQFF

clone size: -
D gene: TRBD1
J gene: TRBJ2-7
V gene: TRBV28
CDR3 DNA: TGTGCCAGCAGCCCACTAGGGACAGGGGGCTCTTACGAGCAGTACTTC
CDR3 protein: CASSPLGTGGSYEQYF

clone size: -
D gene: TRBD2
J gene: TRBJ2-5
V gene: TRBV5-1
CDR3 DNA: TGCGCCAGCAGCTCCGGGGGGGGCCAGGAGACCCAGTACTTC
CDR3 protein: CASSSGGGQETQYF

clone size: -
D gene: TRBD2
J gene: TRBJ2-3
V gene: TRBV10-1
CDR3 DNA: TGCGCCAGCAGTCGCGGGGGGAGCACAGATACGCAGTATTTT
CDR3 protein: CASSRGGSTDTQYF

clone size: -
D gene: TRBD1
J gene: TRBJ2-7
V gene: TRBV2
CDR3 DNA: TGTGCCAGCAGTTTGGACAGGGGTTACGAGCAGTACTTC
CDR3 protein: CASSLDRGYEQYF

clone size: -
D gene: -
J gene: TRBJ1-5
V gene: TRBV4-1
CDR3 DNA: TGCGCCAGCAGCCAAGAGGTGACAGCCAATCAGCCCCAGCATTTT
CDR3 protein: CASSQEVTANQPQHF

clone size: -
D gene: TRBD1
J gene: TRBJ2-3
V gene: TRBV6-6
CDR3 DNA: TGTGCCAGCACCCGCCAGACAGGGCAAGGTACGCAGTATTTT
CDR3 protein: CASTRQTGQGTQYF

clone size: -
D gene: -
J gene: TRBJ1-1
V gene: TRBV28
CDR3 DNA: TGTGCCAGCAGTCCCCCGGGGCGCAGGGTCACTGAAGCTTTCTTT
CDR3 protein: CASSPPGRRVTEAFF

clone size: -
D gene: -
J gene: TRBJ2-2
V gene: TRBV6-5
CDR3 DNA: TGTGCCAGCAGAATCGGACAGATGAACACCGGGGAGCTGTTTTTT
CDR3 protein: CASRIGQMNTGELFF

clone size: -
D gene: TRBD1
J gene: TRBJ1-5
V gene: TRBV4-1
CDR3 DNA: TGCGCCAGCAAAGGGACAGAGTCAATTAATCAGCCCCAGCATTTT
CDR3 protein: CASKGTESINQPQHF

clone size: -
D gene: -
J gene: TRBJ1-1
V gene: TRBV4-3
CDR3 DNA: TGCGCCAGCAGCCTAAAGACGCCACAGGGCCAGAACACTGAAGCTTTCTTT
CDR3 protein: CASSLKTPQGQNTEAFF

clone size: -
D gene: -
J gene: TRBJ1-5
V gene: TRBV7-9
CDR3 DNA: TGTGCCAGCAGCTTGACGCATCAGCCCCAGCATTTT
CDR3 protein: CASSLTHQPQHF

clone size: -
D gene: TRBD2
J gene: TRBJ2-7
V gene: TRBV19
CDR3 DNA: TGTGCCAGTAGTCCTCAGACTAGCGGGAGTTGGTACGAGCAGTACTTC
CDR3 protein: CASSPQTSGSWYEQYF

clone size: -
D gene: TRBD1
J gene: TRBJ2-7
V gene: TRBV7-2
CDR3 DNA: TGTGCCAGCAGCTTGGGACAGGCACGGTCCTACGAGCAGTACTTC
CDR3 protein: CASSLGQARSYEQYF

clone size: once
D gene: -
J gene: TRBJ1-1
V gene: TRBV18
CDR3 DNA: TGTGCCAGCTCCGAGGGCCAAGGGGTCACTGAAGCTTTCTTT
CDR3 protein: CASSEGQGVTEAFF

clone size: -
D gene: TRBD2
J gene: TRBJ2-1
V gene: TRBV7-9
CDR3 DNA: TGTGCCAGCAGCCCAGAGGTGGCTAGCGGACACAATGAGCAGTTCTTC
CDR3 protein: CASSPEVASGHNEQFF

clone size: -
D gene: -
J gene: TRBJ1-2
V gene: TRBV6-1
CDR3 DNA: TGTGCCAGCAGGGCGACAAGGGTTGATGGCTACACCTTC
CDR3 protein: CASRATRVDGYTF

clone size: -
D gene: -
J gene: TRBJ1-2
V gene: TRBV28
CDR3 DNA: TGTGCCAGCAGTTTCGGGGACTTACAGCACTATGGCTACACCTTC
CDR3 protein: CASSFGDLQHYGYTF

clone size: -
D gene: TRBD1
J gene: TRBJ2-7
V gene: TRBV29-1
CDR3 DNA: TGCAGCGTGGGGATTCGGGACAGTCTTTACGAGCAGTACTTC
CDR3 protein: CSVGIRDSLYEQYF

clone size: -
D gene: TRBD2
J gene: TRBJ2-7
V gene: TRBV9
CDR3 DNA: TGTGCCAGCAGCCCCCTATGGGGGGGGAACCACTCCTACGAGCAGTACTTC
CDR3 protein: CASSPLWGGNHSYEQYF

clone size: -
D gene: -
J gene: TRBJ2-3
V gene: TRBV10-3
CDR3 DNA: TGTGCCATCAGTGAAGGCGTCGGGCCGGATACGCAGTATTTT
CDR3 protein: CAISEGVGPDTQYF

clone size: -
D gene: -
J gene: TRBJ2-3
V gene: TRBV7-9
CDR3 DNA: TGTGCCAGCAGCTCGTTAATTAGCACAGATACGCAGTATTTT
CDR3 protein: CASSSLISTDTQYF

clone size: -
D gene: -
J gene: TRBJ2-6
V gene: TRBV5-4
CDR3 DNA: TGTGCCACCGGGGCGTTCTCTGGGGCCAACGTCCTGACTTTC
CDR3 protein: CATGAFSGANVLTF

clone size: -
D gene: TRBD1
J gene: TRBJ1-2
V gene: TRBV7-9
CDR3 DNA: TGTGCCAGCAGCTTAGCGCAGGGGGCGTCGTGGGCTGGCTACACCTTC
CDR3 protein: CASSLAQGASWAGYTF

clone size: once
D gene: -
J gene: TRBJ2-1
V gene: TRBV2
CDR3 DNA: TGTGCCAGCAGAGGACTAGGGGGTGAGCAGTTCTTC
CDR3 protein: CASRGLGGEQFF

clone size: -
D gene: TRBD1
J gene: TRBJ2-5
V gene: TRBV10-2
CDR3 DNA: TGCGCCAGCAGTCCCGGGACAGGGGTAAGGGGAGAGACCCAGTACTTC
CDR3 protein: CASSPGTGVRGETQYF

clone size: -
D gene: -
J gene: TRBJ1-1
V gene: TRBV2
CDR3 DNA: TGTGCCAGCCGGGTCACAGGGACCGAGAACGGTGAAGCTTTCTTT
CDR3 protein: CASRVTGTENGEAFF

clone size: -
D gene: -
J gene: TRBJ1-2
V gene: TRBV19
CDR3 DNA: TGTGCCAGTAGTATGACGCGCGGGGGGACTAACTATGGCTACACCTTC
CDR3 protein: CASSMTRGGTNYGYTF

clone size: -
D gene: -
J gene: TRBJ1-2
V gene: TRBV25-1
CDR3 DNA: TGTGCCAGCAGTGACGGGGGCGGCTACACCTTC
CDR3 protein: CASSDGGGYTF

clone size: -
D gene: -
J gene: TRBJ1-3
V gene: TRBV6-5
CDR3 DNA: TGTGCCAGCAGTTACTCCGACAGCACCTTGAGAAACACCATATATTTT
CDR3 protein: CASSYSDSTLRNTIYF

clone size: -
D gene: TRBD1
J gene: TRBJ2-2
V gene: TRBV2
CDR3 DNA: TGTGCCAGTTTTCCGGGACAGAAGACCGGGGAGCTGTTTTTT
CDR3 protein: CASFPGQKTGELFF

clone size: -
D gene: -
J gene: TRBJ1-1
V gene: TRBV6-5
CDR3 DNA: TGTGCCAGCAGCTTCCGTATGAACACTGAAGCTTTCTTT
CDR3 protein: CASSFRMNTEAFF

clone size: -
D gene: -
J gene: TRBJ1-3
V gene: TRBV6-5
CDR3 DNA: TGTGCCAGCAGTTACCGGGGGACTGGAAACACCATATATTTT
CDR3 protein: CASSYRGTGNTIYF

clone size: once
D gene: TRBD2
J gene: TRBJ2-5
V gene: TRBV19
CDR3 DNA: TGTGCCAGTAGTATTTTGGGACTAGCGGGGGGACCGCAAGAGACCCAGTACTTC
CDR3 protein: CASSILGLAGGPQETQYF

clone size: -
D gene: -
J gene: TRBJ2-3
V gene: TRBV6-5
CDR3 DNA: TGTGCCAGCAGGTCGACGGTGGGCACAGATACGCAGTATTTT
CDR3 protein: CASRSTVGTDTQYF

clone size: -
D gene: -
J gene: TRBJ1-1
V gene: TRBV5-1
CDR3 DNA: TGCGCCAGCAGCTTTGCAGGGTTGAACACTGAAGCTTTCTTT
CDR3 protein: CASSFAGLNTEAFF

clone size: -
D gene: -
J gene: TRBJ2-7
V gene: TRBV28
CDR3 DNA: TGTGCCAGCAGCCGACGGAGCCCCCGGTTCGACGAGCAGTACTTC
CDR3 protein: CASSRRSPRFDEQYF

clone size: once
D gene: -
J gene: TRBJ2-5
V gene: TRBV11-2
CDR3 DNA: TGTGCCAGCAGCTCCTCCCCGCGAGAGACCCAGTACTTC
CDR3 protein: CASSSSPRETQYF

clone size: -
D gene: -
J gene: TRBJ2-2
V gene: TRBV1
CDR3 DNA: TGCACCAGCGGCCGTTCTAACACCGGGGAGCTGTTTTTT
CDR3 protein: CTSGRSNTGELFF

clone size: -
D gene: TRBD1
J gene: TRBJ2-7
V gene: TRBV28
CDR3 DNA: TGTGCCAGCAGTTTCGGACAGGGACGGGGCAAAGTATTCCCGGGGTACTTC
CDR3 protein: CASSFGQGRGKVFPGYF

clone size: -
D gene: -
J gene: TRBJ1-3
V gene: TRBV5-1
CDR3 DNA: TGCGCCAGCAGCCGGGACGGTGGAGTTGGAAACACCATATATTTT
CDR3 protein: CASSRDGGVGNTIYF

clone size: once
D gene: -
J gene: TRBJ1-2
V gene: TRBV6-1
CDR3 DNA: TGTGCCAGCAGTGAACCAGATAACTATGGCTACACCTTC
CDR3 protein: CASSEPDNYGYTF

clone size: -
D gene: -
J gene: TRBJ1-4
V gene: TRBV30
CDR3 DNA: TGTGCCTGGAGTGTACACCCAGGGACTAATGAAAAACTGTTTTTT
CDR3 protein: CAWSVHPGTNEKLFF

clone size: -
D gene: TRBD1
J gene: TRBJ2-7
V gene: TRBV2
CDR3 DNA: TGTGCCAGCAGTGGCCCGGGACAGACCTCCTACGAGCAGTACTTC
CDR3 protein: CASSGPGQTSYEQYF

clone size: -
D gene: -
J gene: TRBJ1-2
V gene: TRBV28
CDR3 DNA: TGTGCCAGCAGTCTCCGTCGCCGACAGGATCATGGCTACACCTTC
CDR3 protein: CASSLRRRQDHGYTF

clone size: once
D gene: -
J gene: TRBJ1-5
V gene: TRBV6-1
CDR3 DNA: TGTGCCAGCTCTCGCAGGGCTAGCAATCAGCCCCAGCATTTT
CDR3 protein: CASSRRASNQPQHF

clone size: -
D gene: TRBD2
J gene: TRBJ2-1
V gene: TRBV10-3
CDR3 DNA: TGTGCCATCAGTGGAGGGGGACTAGCGGGTACCAATGAGCAGTTCTTC
CDR3 protein: CAISGGGLAGTNEQFF